A single sample gave rise to the 20 T cell receptor beta chains below, sequenced in a study of cytotoxic CD8 clonotypes in ibrutinib-treated CLL. The repertoire was sequenced with immunoSEQ multiplex PCR; TCRdb's copy has only in-frame clones and lacks some. Among approximately 100,000 clones listed, under 70% were seen once. This specimen consisted of PBMCs, obtained after 24 months of ibrutinib treatment. The origin of the receptors is a human donor with chronic lymphocytic leukemia.

DNA of the CDR3: TGCAGCGTTGGACCCCAGGGGGCAGATACGCAGTATTTT. Protein: CSVGPQGADTQYF. The J gene is TRBJ2-3, the V gene TRBV29-1; TRBD1 matches 7 bases. This CDR3 is built from 13 residues. Germline trimming cut 4 bases from V and 4 bases from J; bases unmatched to any gene: 5. The germline V gene encodes CDR1 SQVTM and CDR2 ANQGSEA.

This clone was recorded a few times. The chain links TRBV5-6 to TRBJ2-7; no clear D. Trimming took off 5 bases at V and 0 bases at J, with 12 bases between the two ends. Germline CDR1 SGHDT, CDR2 YYEEEE. This CDR3 has 14 residues. DNA for the CDR3: TGTGCCAGCAGATCACAGAGTCTCTCCTACGAGCAGTACTTC. It yields the protein CASRSQSLSYEQYF.

The chain carries TRBV25-1 and TRBJ1-5, with a possible D match to TRBD1 (6 bases). Germline V gene sequence: CDR1 MGHDK, CDR2 SYGVNS. The V and J ends lost 5 bases and 0 bases respectively, with 8 bases between them. The CDR3 is 14 amino acids. The CDR3 reads CASSTGYSNQPQHF. The DNA of the CDR3 is TGTGCCAGCAGTACAGGGTATAGCAATCAGCCCCAGCATTTT.

This clone was counted between two and nine times. J is TRBJ1-6 and V is TRBV5-4, with 8 nucleotides matching TRBD1. Losses at the gene ends were 4 bases for V and 8 bases for J; bases not matched to a gene: 8. Per the germline V gene, CDR1 is SGHNT and CDR2 is YYREEE (reference sequence). The length of the CDR3 is 15 residues. The CDR3 here is CASSIQGGEDSPLHF. CDR3 nucleotides: TGTGCCAGCAGCATACAGGGGGGCGAAGATTCACCCCTCCACTTT. The variable domain in full, with the rest retrieved from reference TRBV5-4 and TRBJ1-6, is ETGVTQSPTHLIKTRGQQVTLRCSSQSGHNTVSWYQQALGQGPQFIFQYYREEENGRGNFPPRFSGLQFPNYSSELNVNALELDDSALYLCASSIQGGEDSPLHFGNGTRLTVT.

The chain joins TRBV4-2 to TRBJ1-3; D is perhaps TRBD1 (6 bases). The CDR3 length is 20 residues. The germline CDR1 and CDR2 sequences are LGHNA and YNFKEQ. V was trimmed by 0 bases and J by 6 bases, leaving 27 bases between them. In DNA form, the CDR3 reads TGTGCCAGCAGCCAAGATCCGACAGGAATCGGTCCGTCGGCCTTAAACACCATATATTTT. This gives the protein CASSQDPTGIGPSALNTIYF.

This clone has more than one count but fewer than ten. The genes are TRBV25-1 and TRBJ2-5; 9 bases are a match to TRBD1. Per the germline V gene, CDR1 is MGHDK and CDR2 is SYGVNS. Trimming at V came to 4 bases and at J to 9 bases, leaving 3 bases not matched to a gene. The CDR3 has 12 residues. The CDR3 region is CASSGQGGAQYF. CDR3 DNA: TGTGCCAGCAGTGGACAGGGGGGGGCCCAGTACTTC.

This chain uses TRBV10-3 with TRBJ2-7; weak D call: TRBD2 (5 bases). The CDR3 runs 14 residues. Germline-derived CDR1 and CDR2 are ENHRY and SYGVKD. Deletions cut 2 bases from V and 3 bases from J, with 11 bases between. The CDR3 DNA reads TGTGCCATCAGTGAGACTTCCGGGGACTACGAGCAGTACTTC. Amino acid sequence: CAISETSGDYEQYF.

This CDR3 reads CAAEGDSYEQYF. The DNA of the CDR3 is TGTGCCGCCGAAGGTGACTCCTACGAGCAGTACTTC. The chain recombines TRBV6-5 with TRBJ2-7; D call uncertain. V lost 11 bases to trimming and J lost 0 bases, with 11 bases between them. CDR1 and CDR2 from the germline V gene are MNHEY and SVGAGI. This CDR3 spans 12 amino acids.

J is TRBJ2-7 and V is TRBV27; no firm D call. There are 13 residues in the CDR3. Germline V CDR1 and CDR2: MNHEY, SMNVEV (reference sequence). Between the trimmed V and J ends, which lost 2 bases and 0 bases, there was a span of 5 bases. The CDR3 protein is CASSLKVSYEQYF. DNA of the CDR3: TGTGCCAGCAGTTTAAAGGTCTCCTACGAGCAGTACTTC.

This clone appeared a few times. The gene calls are TRBV28 and TRBJ2-3; no clear D gene. The germline V gene has CDR1 MDHEN and CDR2 SYDVKM. With 5 bases removed from V and 0 bases from J, the gap between germline ends came to 6 bases. CDR3 length: 13 residues. Here the CDR3 reads CASSGSSTDTQYF. CDR3 bases: TGTGCCAGCAGTGGGTCCAGCACAGATACGCAGTATTTT.

The rearrangement uses TRBV9 and TRBJ2-3, with TRBD1 identical over 9 bases. CDR1 and CDR2 from the germline V gene are SGDLS and YYNGEE. The CDR3 is made up of 15 amino acids. J gave up 2 bases and V 6 bases, and 7 bases lay outside the gene matches. The CDR3 DNA is TGTGCCAGCAACGGGGACAGGGCGTCCACAGATACGCAGTATTTT. Translated: CASNGDRASTDTQYF.

This clone has just a few counts. This chain uses TRBV7-7 with TRBJ2-1; D is undetermined. Trimming cost V 5 bases and J 3 bases, with 11 bases left between them. The germline gives CDR1 SSHAT, CDR2 FNYEAQ (reference sequence). This CDR3 is built from 14 residues. Here the CDR3 reads CASSPPDRYNEQFF. As DNA, the CDR3 is TGTGCCAGCAGCCCACCCGATCGCTACAATGAGCAGTTCTTC.

The table lists this clone with a few counts. The chain links TRBV28 to TRBJ1-5, with D possibly being TRBD1 (5 bases). Trimming took off 2 bases at V and 6 bases at J, with 5 bases between the two ends. CDR3 length: 12 amino acids. The germline V gene has CDR1 MDHEN and CDR2 SYDVKM. CDR3 DNA: TGTGCCAGCAGTTTACAGGGTCAGCCCCAGCATTTT. Translated: CASSLQGQPQHF.

The CDR3 sequence: CASSRGVAYEQYF. The CDR3 DNA reads TGTGCCAGCTCACGCGGAGTAGCCTACGAGCAGTACTTC. This chain joins TRBV18 and TRBJ2-7; D gene ambiguous. V lost 4 bases and J lost 2, with 9 bases in between. CDR1 and CDR2 (germline): KGHSH, LQKENI. The CDR3 consists of 13 residues.

This clone was found a few times. The chain recombines TRBV25-1 with TRBJ1-1; 9 bases align to TRBD1. Trimming at V came to 10 bases and at J to 5 bases, leaving 5 bases not matched to a gene. Germline-derived CDR1 and CDR2 are MGHDK and SYGVNS. The CDR3 is 12 residues long. Written as DNA, the CDR3 is TGTGCCACTCGACAGGGGGGGACTGAAGCTTTCTTT. Translating it yields CATRQGGTEAFF.

This clone was observed a few times. The chain couples TRBV12-5 to TRBJ2-7; 8 positions match TRBD2. This CDR3 is 13 amino acids long. Germline lookup yields CDR1 LGHNT and CDR2 FRNRAP. V was pared by 9 bases and J by 2 bases, with 6 bases of the junction left unmatched. CDR3 residues: CASKAGGPYEQYF. The CDR3 region has the DNA TGTGCTAGCAAGGCGGGGGGCCCCTACGAGCAGTACTTC. Combining the CDR3 with reference TRBV12-5 and TRBJ2-7 gives the whole variable domain DARVTQTPRHKVTEMGQEVTMRCQPILGHNTVFWYRQTMMQGLELLAYFRNRAPLDDSGMPKDRFSAEMPDATLATLKIQPSEPRDSAVYFCASKAGGPYEQYFGPGTRLTVT.

The chain is built from TRBV10-3 and TRBJ2-6, with 7 nucleotides matching TRBD1. Trimming took 10 bases from V and 4 from J; bases not matched to a gene: 7. CDR1 is ENHRY and CDR2 is SYGVKD in the germline V gene. The CDR3 runs to 14 residues. In nucleotides, the CDR3 is TGTGCCACGTACAGGGGCTCGGGGGCCAACGTCCTGACTTTC. Encoded protein: CATYRGSGANVLTF.

This clone was counted a few times. The V call is TRBV7-2, the J call TRBJ2-5; 7 bases agree with TRBD2. With 1 base clipped from V and 1 base from J, the junction kept 6 bases outside the gene matches. The length of the CDR3 is 16 residues. Germline values: CDR1 SGHTA, CDR2 FQGNSA. The CDR3 nucleotides read TGTGCCAGCAGCTTAGGCTCTGGCGGGGGCCAAGAGACCCAGTACTTC. Protein product: CASSLGSGGGQETQYF.

This sequence joins TRBV6-6 and TRBJ2-7; D gene ambiguous. CDR3 length: 16 amino acids. Germline V gene lookup returns CDR1 MNHNY and CDR2 SVGAGI (reference sequence). Trimming took 4 bases from V and 0 from J, leaving 16 bases between them. The CDR3 DNA reads as TGTGCCAGCAGTTCAGGTTCCGCGCGGAGCTCCTACGAGCAGTACTTC. It is translated as CASSSGSARSSYEQYF.

This clone was picked up one time. V and J are TRBV7-2 and TRBJ2-4, with TRBD2 matching over 9 bases. The V gene end was trimmed by 0 bases and the J gene end by 1 base; junction bases not matched to a gene: 1. The germline gives CDR1 SGHTA, CDR2 FQGNSA. The length of the CDR3 is 16 residues. In DNA form, the CDR3 reads TGTGCCAGCAGCTTAGCTAGCGGGGGTGCCAAAAACATTCAGTACTTC. Protein: CASSLASGGAKNIQYF.